These 5 T cell receptor beta chains were all obtained from the same sample, sequenced in a study of neurological immune-mediated disorders. TCRdb passed the 5' RACE reads through MiXCR, listing each CDR3 protein once. In the table there are just under 60,000 distinct CDR3 sequences, less than 2.5% of which are singletons. The sample consisted of PBMCs. The receptor set was obtained from a man in his forties or fifties with multiple sclerosis.

This clonotype was picked up many times. This sequence joins TRBV7-2 and TRBJ1-5; D is unresolved. Between the trimmed V and J ends, which lost 2 bases and 5 bases, there was a span of 7 bases. The CDR3 totals 13 residues. Germline V gives CDR1 SGHTA, CDR2 FQGNSA. CDR3 loop: CASSLTKDQPQHF. CDR3 DNA: TGTGCCAGCAGCTTAACGAAGGATCAGCCCCAGCATTTT.

This clonotype was seen repeatedly, ten times or more. The J gene is TRBJ2-7, the V gene TRBV29-1; no firm D call. Germline V lookup: CDR1 SQVTM, CDR2 ANQGSEA. With 3 bases removed from V and 0 bases from J, the gap between germline ends came to 12 bases. The CDR3 contains 14 residues. The CDR3 loop reads CSVEGFSSSYEQYF. The CDR3 DNA follows: TGCAGCGTTGAGGGCTTCTCGAGCTCCTACGAGCAGTACTTC.

This clonotype has more than one count but fewer than ten. Possible read error: a much larger clone is one base away. This chain uses TRBV7-9 with TRBJ2-2; 7 bases fit TRBD1. The germline CDR1 and CDR2 sequences are SEHNR and FQNEAQ (reference sequence). The CDR3 spans 14 residues. The V segment lost 5 bases and the J segment 6 bases; nucleotides outside the gene matches: 6. The CDR3 DNA follows: TGTGCCAGCAGCCACGACAGGGTGGCCGGGGAGCTGTTTTTT. Translation gives CASSHDRVAGELFF.

This clonotype was picked up many times. This rearrangement joins TRBV7-8 to TRBJ1-1; 7 bases line up with TRBD1. The CDR3 totals 15 residues. Germline V gives CDR1 SGHVS, CDR2 FQNEAQ. J was trimmed by 1 base and V by 4 bases; bases with no gene match: 6. As DNA, the CDR3 is TGTGCCAGCAGCTCTTGGACAGGAGAGAACACTGAAGCTTTCTTT. It encodes CASSSWTGENTEAFF. The variable domain in full, completed from reference TRBV7-8 and TRBJ1-1, reads GAGVSQSPRYKVAKRGQDVALRCDPISGHVSLFWYQQALGQGPEFLTYFQNEAQLDKSGLPSDRFFAERPEGSVSTLKIQRTQQEDSAVYLCASSSWTGENTEAFFGQGTRLTVV.

This clonotype was counted ten times or more. The chain couples TRBV11-2 to TRBJ2-1; tentative D call: TRBD1 (6 bases). The CDR3 has 15 amino acids. V was cut by 1 base and J by 6 bases, with 13 bases left in between. Germline lookup yields CDR1 SGHAT and CDR2 FQNNGV. Here the CDR3 reads CASSLGQGSINEQFF. The CDR3 coding sequence is TGTGCCAGCAGCTTAGGTCAGGGGAGTATCAATGAGCAGTTCTTC.